The 15 T cell receptor beta chains given below trace back to one sample, sequenced in a study of T cell responses to AZD1222 COVID-19 vaccine. The data were produced by immunoSEQ multiplex PCR, yet TCRdb's version contains in-frame clones alone and is incomplete. The sample lists some 130,000 clones, roughly nine tenths occurring once. The input for sequencing was peripheral blood, taken on day 0 of AZD1222 vaccination. The origin of the receptors is an adult in good health.

The chain has TRBV3-1 (or the pseudogene TRBV3-2) and TRBJ1-6; TRBD1 might be the D (5 bases). V lost 1 base and J lost 14, with 21 bases in between. Germline V gene data show CDR1 as LGHDT and CDR2 as YNNKEL (reference sequence). This CDR3 spans 16 amino acids. CDR3 sequence: CASSQVSGLGIRALHF. CDR3 bases: TGTGCCAGCAGCCAAGTGTCGGGGCTTGGGATTCGGGCCCTCCACTTT.

This sequence joins TRBV23-1 and TRBJ2-1, with 7 bases fitting TRBD2. TRBV23-1 carries the ORF label, with uncertain function. Losses at the gene ends were 4 bases for V and 6 bases for J; bases not matched to a gene: 6. This CDR3 is built from 14 residues. Written as DNA, the CDR3 is TGCGCCAGCAGTCTGCGGGGGAGGTCCAATGAGCAGTTCTTC. Protein: CASSLRGRSNEQFF.

The chain carries TRBV6-2 or TRBV6-3 and TRBJ2-7; TRBD1 agrees at 7 bases. Germline CDR1 reads MNHEY; CDR2 reads SVGEGT. This CDR3 is built from 13 residues. Trimming removed 6 bases from V and 5 bases from J; junction bases left unmatched: 7. CDR3: CASSPQTGNEQYF. CDR3 nucleotides: TGTGCCAGCAGCCCCCAGACAGGGAACGAGCAGTACTTC.

The chain links TRBV11-3 to TRBJ2-7; no clear D. CDR1 and CDR2 from the germline V gene are SGHNT and YENEEA. This CDR3 is 13 amino acids long. Trimming pared 5 bases from V and 2 bases from J, leaving 10 bases between. DNA for the CDR3: TGTGCCAGCAGCCCTCGACCCACCTACGAGCAGTACTTC. Translation gives CASSPRPTYEQYF. Looking up the rest from reference TRBV11-3 and TRBJ2-7 gives the full variable domain: EAGVVQSPRYKIIEKKQPVAFWCNPISGHNTLYWYLQNLGQGPELLIRYENEEAVDDSQLPKDRFSAERLKGVDSTLKIQPAELGDSAVYLCASSPRPTYEQYFGPGTRLTVT.

This clone was seen a handful of times. The V gene is TRBV5-8, the J gene TRBJ2-4, with D tentatively TRBD2 (6 bases). CDR1 and CDR2 (germline): SGHTS, YDEGEE. The V and J ends lost 1 base and 1 base respectively, with 9 bases between them. This CDR3 is 15 amino acids long. The CDR3 is CASSLLEGAKNIQYF. In DNA form, the CDR3 reads TGTGCCAGCAGCTTGTTGGAGGGGGCCAAAAACATTCAGTACTTC.

This clone was counted ten times or more. This chain uses TRBV3-1 (or the pseudogene TRBV3-2) with TRBJ1-6; D is undetermined. This CDR3 is built from 13 residues. V dropped 8 bases and J dropped 3 bases, with 8 bases sitting between them. Germline V CDR1 and CDR2: LGHDT, YNNKEL (reference sequence). CDR3: CASEGSYNSPLHF. In nucleotides, the CDR3 is TGTGCCAGCGAAGGCAGCTATAATTCACCCCTCCACTTT.

V usage is TRBV19 and J usage is TRBJ1-5; perhaps TRBD1 as D (5 bases). Germline V gene lookup returns CDR1 LNHDA and CDR2 SQIVND (reference sequence). Trimming pared 1 base from V and 6 bases from J, leaving 7 bases between. This CDR3 has 13 residues. The CDR3 DNA sequence: TGTGCCAGTAGTATAGGAGGGACTCAGCCCCAGCATTTT. Amino acid sequence: CASSIGGTQPQHF.

The chain recombines TRBV5-6 with TRBJ1-2; D perhaps matches TRBD1 (6 bases). The CDR3 loop spans 15 amino acids. The V and J ends lost 1 base and 4 bases respectively, with 14 bases between them. The V gene's germline CDR1 is SGHDT and CDR2 YYEEEE. CDR3 protein: CASSLRDRLFYGYTF. In DNA form, the CDR3 reads TGTGCCAGCAGCTTGAGAGACAGGTTATTCTATGGCTACACCTTC.

CDR3: CASNSGTGNTANEKLFF. CDR3 nucleotides: TGTGCCAGCAATTCCGGGACAGGAAATACGGCTAATGAAAAACTGTTTTTT. The J gene is TRBJ1-4, the V gene TRBV21-1; the DNA was not compared with TRBD1, the D call given in the table. TRBV21-1 is an annotated pseudogene. This CDR3 region has 17 residues.

The chain joins TRBV7-9 to TRBJ2-7, with a possible D match to TRBD1 (5 bases). Germline values: CDR1 SEHNR, CDR2 FQNEAQ (reference sequence). V lost 4 bases and J lost 3, with 16 bases in between. The CDR3 covers 15 residues. As DNA, the CDR3 is TGTGCCAGCAGCTCCACTTTAGTTCAGGGCTACGAGCAGTACTTC. This sequence encodes CASSSTLVQGYEQYF.

The chain links TRBV11-2 to TRBJ2-5; 8 bases line up with TRBD1. From germline, CDR1 is SGHAT and CDR2 FQNNGV. V lost 4 bases to trimming and J lost 4 bases; unmatched junction nucleotides: 5. The length of the CDR3 is 14 residues. The CDR3 DNA is TGTGCCAGCAGCTACCCAGGGGGCGCAGAGACCCAGTACTTC. Encoded protein: CASSYPGGAETQYF.

The J gene is TRBJ2-7, the V gene TRBV4-1; possible D gene TRBD2, 5 bases. CDR1 is MGHRA, CDR2 YSYEKL, per germline. Trimming pared 0 bases from V and 6 bases from J, leaving 15 bases between. This CDR3 has 15 amino acids. CDR3 in amino acids: CASSQEVREWIEQYF. CDR3 DNA: TGCGCCAGCAGCCAAGAGGTACGGGAATGGATCGAGCAGTACTTC.

This chain joins TRBV6-1 and TRBJ1-2; D may be TRBD1 (6 bases). The V gene lost 2 bases and the J gene lost 4 bases, with 11 bases spanning the gap. CDR3 length: 14 amino acids. Germline V gives CDR1 MNHNS, CDR2 SASEGT. Here the CDR3 DNA reads TGTGCCAGCAGTGAAAGGGGGGGCAGCTATGGCTACACCTTC. Residues: CASSERGGSYGYTF.

This chain connects TRBV19 to TRBJ1-2, with a tentative D call TRBD1 (6 bases). Germline CDR1 and CDR2: LNHDA and SQIVND (reference sequence). Trimming shortened V by 6 bases and J by 6 bases, and 11 bases separated the two germline ends. The CDR3 is made up of 12 amino acids. This chain's CDR3 is CASRPGVDGYTF. In DNA form, the CDR3 reads TGTGCCAGTAGACCAGGGGTGGATGGCTACACCTTC.

This rearrangement joins TRBV7-9 to TRBJ2-7, with TRBD1 identical over 7 bases. Germline V gives CDR1 SEHNR, CDR2 FQNEAQ (reference sequence). The V and J ends lost 1 base and 6 bases, in that order; junction bases with no gene match: 3. CDR3 size: 13 residues. CDR3 nucleotides: TGTGCCAGCAGCTTAGGAGGGGGCGGCGAGCAGTACTTC. It codes for CASSLGGGGEQYF.